This T cell receptor (beta chain) was captured by sequencing in a study of early T cells in non-severe SARS-CoV-2 infection. Study summary: It was bulk RNA from unsorted whole blood that was sequenced, and the chains were unpaired.

Unique molecular identifiers (one per individual cDNA molecule) were attached. In TCRdb, the 5' RACE reads were re-called with MiXCR into one record per CDR3 protein. Altogether about 64,000 distinct CDR3 sequences are present, around 11% being singletons, with the ten largest covering nearly 3%. The CDR3 spans 12 residues. CDR1 MNHEY and CDR2 SVGEGT come from the germline V gene. V dropped 6 bases and J dropped 6 bases, with 9 bases sitting between them. This specimen was whole blood, taken at baseline. The chain couples TRBV6-2 or TRBV6-3 to TRBJ1-5; perhaps TRBD1 as D (5 bases). This clonotype was obtained from an adult who was a healthcare worker with PCR-confirmed SARS-CoV-2 infection or an uninfected control (not recorded which). In DNA, the CDR3 is TGTGCCAGCAGCGACAGCTTTCAGCCCCAGCATTTT. It codes for CASSDSFQPQHF.